This T cell receptor (beta chain) was profiled in a study of CD8 T cell repertoires and HIV-1 epitope variants. The overall study: Each of Twenty-five Gag and Nef epitope peptides stimulated a separate culture. Epitopes were three Gag families plus Nef HW9 and YT9.

The CDR3 runs 15 residues. V lost 6 bases and J lost 4; bases outside the gene matches: 9. Germline assignment: CDR1 MDHEN and CDR2 SYDVKM. Only one count was recorded for this clone. As yet, its antigen is unknown. Profiling relied on immunoSEQ multiplex PCR, and the TCRdb table lists in-frame clones only, not all of them. Of about 2,200 clones listed, 73% were seen once; the top ten hold 42%. The rearrangement uses TRBV28 and TRBJ2-3, with 8 bases lining up with TRBD1. Sequences were obtained from cultured CD8+ T cells derived from PBMCs. The origin of this receptor is a male donor with HIV. CDR3 DNA sequence: TGTGCCAGCAGCATTGACAGGGGTGGCGCAGATACGCAGTATTTT. This gives the protein CASSIDRGGADTQYF.